Listed below are T cell receptor beta chains from one sample, sequenced in a study of blood T cell repertoires in COVID-19. Sequenced by immunoSEQ multiplex PCR; TCRdb stores in-frame clones only, minus some. The sample has over 95,000 clones; 85% are singletons. Sequenced: peripheral blood. All receptors derive from a man aged 35 to 55 with acute or convalescent COVID-19. Each CDR3 is given with its conserved first and last residue. The D gene is left open where the match is weak.

v_call	j_call	d_call	cdr3_aa
TRBV7-2	TRBJ2-7	TRBD2	CASSHNPSGGAGEQYF
TRBV2	TRBJ2-4	.	CASSRTQGLYIQYF
TRBV5-1	TRBJ1-1	.	CASSLEQGNTEAFF
TRBV11-2	TRBJ2-5	.	CASSLGISETQYF
TRBV5-1	TRBJ1-1	.	CASSLEGANTEAFF
TRBV24-1	TRBJ1-5	TRBD1	CATSDTGTGNQPQHF
TRBV2	TRBJ2-7	TRBD2	CASSEDGLAAYEQYF
TRBV10-3	TRBJ1-3	TRBD1	CAIRDRDRNTIYF
TRBV18	TRBJ2-1	.	CASQPGAGSIDTDNEQFF
TRBV15	TRBJ2-1	.	CATSRETGNEQFF
TRBV27	TRBJ2-2	TRBD1	CASSSGQGDTGELFF
TRBV9	TRBJ2-2	TRBD2	CASSHLAGDTGELFF
TRBV9	TRBJ1-4	.	CASSPGHINEKLFF
TRBV7-9	TRBJ1-2	.	CASSLEEGNYGYTF
TRBV19	TRBJ2-2	TRBD1	CASSGAGTGFPGELFF
TRBV4-3	TRBJ2-1	.	CASSQDNYNEQFF
TRBV27	TRBJ2-7	TRBD1	CASSLYPGQGPYEQYF
TRBV3-1/TRBV3-2	TRBJ1-5	.	CASSQTSGQPQHF